This T cell receptor beta chain was sequenced during a study of breast tumors, draining lymph nodes, adjacent tissues. Notes on the study in general: Tumor repertoires ranked between lymph nodes and nontumor tissue in diversity, with V and J gene preferences.

The CDR3 is 15 residues long. The V gene's germline CDR1 is MNHNS and CDR2 SASEGT. With 6 bases removed from V and 2 bases from J, the gap between germline ends came to 14 bases. Axillary draining lymph nodes of breast cancer patients supplied the node samples. About this clonotype itself: The antigen is not known.

TCRdb re-called the multiplex PCR reads with MiXCR, one entry per CDR3 protein. The sample shows about 140,000 distinct CDR3 sequences, under 25% of them seen only once. The sample was axillary lymph node tissue. The chain recombines TRBV6-1 with TRBJ2-1; no clear D. This TCR was sampled from a female donor with breast cancer. Some clones in this sample may be carry-over from other donors' samples. CDR3 residues: CASRGPQKTYNEQFF. The CDR3 nucleotides are TGTGCCAGCAGGGGCCCTCAAAAGACCTACAATGAGCAGTTCTTC.